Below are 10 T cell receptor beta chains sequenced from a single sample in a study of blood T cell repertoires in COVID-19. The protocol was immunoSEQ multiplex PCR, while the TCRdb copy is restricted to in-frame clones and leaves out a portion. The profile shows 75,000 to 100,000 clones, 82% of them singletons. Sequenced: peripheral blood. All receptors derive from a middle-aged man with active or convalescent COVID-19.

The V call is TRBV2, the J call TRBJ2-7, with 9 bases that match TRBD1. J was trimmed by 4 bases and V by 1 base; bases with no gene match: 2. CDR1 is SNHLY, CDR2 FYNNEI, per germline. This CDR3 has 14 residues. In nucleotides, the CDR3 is TGTGCCAGCAGTGAAGACAGGGGGCTTTACGAGCAGTACTTC. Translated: CASSEDRGLYEQYF.

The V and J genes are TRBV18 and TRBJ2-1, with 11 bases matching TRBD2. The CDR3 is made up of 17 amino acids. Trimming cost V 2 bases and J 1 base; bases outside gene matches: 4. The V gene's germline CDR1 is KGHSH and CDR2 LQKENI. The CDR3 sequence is CASSPFGTSGSYNEQFF. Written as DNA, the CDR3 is TGTGCCAGCTCACCATTCGGGACTAGCGGTTCCTACAATGAGCAGTTCTTC.

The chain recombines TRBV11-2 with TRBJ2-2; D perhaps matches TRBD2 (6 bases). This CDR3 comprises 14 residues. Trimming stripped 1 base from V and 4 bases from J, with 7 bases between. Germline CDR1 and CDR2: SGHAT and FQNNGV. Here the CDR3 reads CASSLVGGTGELFF. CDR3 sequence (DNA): TGTGCCAGCAGCTTAGTGGGGGGCACCGGGGAGCTGTTTTTT.

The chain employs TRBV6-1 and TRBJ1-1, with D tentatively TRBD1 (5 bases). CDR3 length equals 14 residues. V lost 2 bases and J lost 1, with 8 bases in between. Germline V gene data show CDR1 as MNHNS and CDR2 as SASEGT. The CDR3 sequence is CASSEFGGNTEAFF. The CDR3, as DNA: TGTGCCAGCAGTGAATTCGGGGGGAACACTGAAGCTTTCTTT.

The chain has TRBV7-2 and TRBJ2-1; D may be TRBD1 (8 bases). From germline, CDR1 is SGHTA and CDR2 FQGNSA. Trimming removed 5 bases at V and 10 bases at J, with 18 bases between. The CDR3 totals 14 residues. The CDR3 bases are TGTGCCAGCAGCGCCAGACAGGGGAGGGTCGAGCAGTTCTTC. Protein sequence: CASSARQGRVEQFF.

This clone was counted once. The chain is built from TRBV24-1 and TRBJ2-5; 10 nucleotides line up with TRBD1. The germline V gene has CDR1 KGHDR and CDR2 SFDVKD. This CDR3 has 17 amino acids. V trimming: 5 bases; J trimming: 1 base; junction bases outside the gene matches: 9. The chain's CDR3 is CATSGSGDRGGQETQYF. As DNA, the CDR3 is TGTGCCACCAGTGGCTCAGGGGACAGGGGTGGCCAAGAGACCCAGTACTTC.

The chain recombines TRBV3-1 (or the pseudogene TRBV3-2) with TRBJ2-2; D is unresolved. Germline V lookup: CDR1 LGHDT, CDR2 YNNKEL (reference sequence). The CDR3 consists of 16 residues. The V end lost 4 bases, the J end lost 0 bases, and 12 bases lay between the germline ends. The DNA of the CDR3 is TGTGCCAGCAGCCGTGTCAACTCCCCGAACACCGGGGAGCTGTTTTTT. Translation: CASSRVNSPNTGELFF.

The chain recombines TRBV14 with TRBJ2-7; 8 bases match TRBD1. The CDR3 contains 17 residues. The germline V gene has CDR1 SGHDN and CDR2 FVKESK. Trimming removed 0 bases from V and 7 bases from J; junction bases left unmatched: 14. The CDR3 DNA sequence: TGTGCCAGCAGCCAAGATTTGGACAGGGCTATTCCTAAGGAGCAGTACGTC. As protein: CASSQDLDRAIPKEQYV.

CDR3 bases: TGTGCCAGCAGTTACCGGGTTTCGGGCACTGAAGCTTTCTTT. This encodes CASSYRVSGTEAFF. The chain couples TRBV6-5 to TRBJ1-1; D is unresolved. Germline V gene lookup returns CDR1 MNHEY and CDR2 SVGAGI. The CDR3 runs to 14 residues. Deletions cut 2 bases from V and 4 bases from J, with 11 bases between.

CDR3 loop: CASSPQASGDQETQYF. The CDR3 DNA sequence: TGTGCCAGTAGTCCACAAGCGAGCGGAGATCAAGAGACCCAGTACTTC. V is TRBV19 and J is TRBJ2-5, with D maybe TRBD2 (5 bases). V gave up 5 bases and J gave up 2 bases, with 18 bases separating them. Per the germline V gene, CDR1 is LNHDA and CDR2 is SQIVND (reference sequence). This CDR3 region has 16 residues.